Reported below is one T cell receptor beta chain. Antigen: not known. This specimen belongs to a study of OX40 agonist ivuxolimab in advanced cancers. Study results and caveats: At doses 0.1 to 3.0 mg/kg, CD4+ and CD8+ clones expanded.

Only in-frame clones appear in the TCRdb table, and some are missing; sequencing was by immunoSEQ multiplex PCR. The profile shows roughly 72,000 clones, 81% of them singletons. Germline V gene lookup returns CDR1 LNHDA and CDR2 SQIVND (reference sequence). The V gene lost 5 bases and the J gene lost 9 bases, with 17 bases spanning the gap. This CDR3 contains 14 residues. The receptor comes from an adult with an advanced solid tumor such as melanoma, head and neck, liver or kidney cancer. The sequencing used CD4+ or CD8+ T cells sorted from blood, collected in a trial of the OX40 agonist ivuxolimab. This sequence joins TRBV19 and TRBJ2-4; possibly TRBD1 for D (5 bases). As DNA, the CDR3 is TGTGCCAGTAGTTCACCAGGGTCTGGAAGCATTCAGTACTTC. It translates to CASSSPGSGSIQYF.